This T cell receptor beta chain was obtained from a study of T cells in Graves' hyperthyroidism and ophthalmopathy. General study points: Within blood appeared most thyroid clonotypes that had expanded above 0.001.

Lactation, pregnancy, other autoimmune disease or uncontrolled infection excluded patients. This clonotype was seen repeatedly, ten times or more. The antigen remains undetermined. The CDR3 is 15 amino acids. In germline, CDR1 is GTSNPN, CDR2 SVGIG (reference sequence). Unmatched junction bases numbered 12, after V lost 5 bases and J lost 5 bases. RNA transcripts yielded amplified TCR beta CDR3 regions. When the TCR CDR3 underwent first-round RT-PCR, the HTBI primer set was used. MiXCR, applied by TCRdb to the multiplex PCR reads, yields one record per CDR3 protein. This table holds 640,000 or so distinct CDR3 sequences, about 14% found once.

This clonotype was obtained from a woman under 30 with Graves' ophthalmopathy. The J gene is TRBJ1-3, the V gene TRBV30; 7 bases map to TRBD1. Sequencing used blood. The CDR3 DNA is TGTGCCTGGCAAACCCCGGGACAGCTAAGAAACACCATATATTTT. It specifies CAWQTPGQLRNTIYF.